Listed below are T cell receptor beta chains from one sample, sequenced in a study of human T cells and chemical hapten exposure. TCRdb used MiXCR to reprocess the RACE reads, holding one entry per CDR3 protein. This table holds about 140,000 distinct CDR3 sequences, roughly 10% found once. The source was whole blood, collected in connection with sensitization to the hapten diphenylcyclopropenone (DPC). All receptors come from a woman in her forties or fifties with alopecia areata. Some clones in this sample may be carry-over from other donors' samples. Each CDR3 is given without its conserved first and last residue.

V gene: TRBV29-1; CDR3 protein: SVAGSGRSEQY
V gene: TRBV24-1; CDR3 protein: ATSDPVVETQY
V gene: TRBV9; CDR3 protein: ASSAGLAGLETQY
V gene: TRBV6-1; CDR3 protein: ASSDLAGNNEQF
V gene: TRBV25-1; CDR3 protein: ASSGGAQDYEQY
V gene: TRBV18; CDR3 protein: ASSPTEWDEQF
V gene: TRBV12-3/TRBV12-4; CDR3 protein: ASSLTGTVQPQH
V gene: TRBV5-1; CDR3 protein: ASSGGTGGRIPYEQY
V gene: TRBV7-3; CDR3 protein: ASSPRGGDEQF
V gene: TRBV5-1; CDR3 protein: ASSRRTEAYEQY
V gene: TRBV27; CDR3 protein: ASRNRVGADTQY
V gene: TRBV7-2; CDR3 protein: ASSLNRDSNQPQH
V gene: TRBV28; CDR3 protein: ASSLGHPYEQY
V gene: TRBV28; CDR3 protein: ASSYRGRGNTIY
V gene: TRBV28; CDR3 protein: AIGEERFNEQF
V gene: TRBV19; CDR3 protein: ASSTEGARNNEQF
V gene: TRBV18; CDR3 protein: ASSPASGSTDTQY
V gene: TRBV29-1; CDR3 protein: SVEIGRGAEAF
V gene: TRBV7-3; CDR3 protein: ASSHGTSGRVPPGNEQF
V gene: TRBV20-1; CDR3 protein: SARFRQGESSGANVLT
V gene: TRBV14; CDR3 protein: ASSQPTGIETQY
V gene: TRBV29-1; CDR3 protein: SATDRALASGNTIY
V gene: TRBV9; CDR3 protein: ASSVAVAGGSYEQY
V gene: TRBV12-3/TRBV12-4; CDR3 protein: ASSPLSGAADTQY
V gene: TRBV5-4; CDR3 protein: ASSLGTGRENTEAF
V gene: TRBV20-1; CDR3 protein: SASGTDLIQY
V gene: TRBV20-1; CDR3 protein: SAREGGNEQF
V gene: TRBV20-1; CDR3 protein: SARAWNEQF